The 28 T cell receptor beta chains in this list originate from one sample, sequenced in a study of T-cell reconstitution after alpha-beta-depleted transplantation in children (dated by TCRdb to 2016 to 2017). The library was built by means of PCR. The sequencing machine was an Illumina HiSeq 2500. To normalize quantification of the TCRbeta repertoire, the TCR libraries were built with molecular barcoding that relied on unique molecular identifiers. TCRdb's own reprocessing of the public reads used fastp at Q25 and MiXCR and kept productive beta chains. Identical CDR3 protein sequences are pooled into one entry, listed with their most common genes and DNA. The sample profile shows some 840,000 distinct CDR3 sequences; approximately 15% of them were found once. The ten largest clones take up approximately 5% of the sample. The treatment or condition label, read with the paper, signifies: allogeneic hematopoietic cell transplantation with graft depleted of TCRalphabeta T cells and CD19 B cells.

The material was PBMCs, mostly from graft donor cells, obtained 360 days after TCRalphabeta/CD19-depleted stem cell transplant. These TCRs come from a male patient aged 10-17 years who had a stem cell transplant for acute lymphoblastic leukemia, so the T cells may come from the graft donor.

The rearrangement uses TRBV5-1 and TRBJ1-1; 10 positions agree with TRBD1. With 2 bases clipped from V and 5 bases from J, the junction kept 6 bases outside the gene matches. Germline lookup yields CDR1 SGHRS and CDR2 YFSETQ. This CDR3 comprises 15 residues. This CDR3 is CASSFGTGEGTEAFF. DNA of the CDR3: TGCGCCAGCAGCTTTGGGACAGGGGAGGGAACTGAAGCTTTCTTT.

This clonotype was observed many times. The chain is built from TRBV5-1 and TRBJ2-6; D is ambiguous. V lost 0 bases and J lost 0, with 10 bases in between. The CDR3 contains 17 residues. Germline V CDR1 and CDR2: SGHRS, YFSETQ. The CDR3 nucleotides read TGCGCCAGCAGCTTGGGTTGGGCGATCTCTGGGGCCAACGTCCTGACTTTC. As protein: CASSLGWAISGANVLTF.

The table lists this clonotype with a few counts. The gene calls are TRBV20-1 and TRBJ2-3; no definite D call. Trimming removed 5 bases from V and 2 bases from J, with 5 bases in between. Per germline, CDR1 DFQATT and CDR2 SNEGSKA (reference sequence). There are 11 residues in the CDR3. CDR3: CSAQTTDTQYF. In nucleotides, the CDR3 is TGCAGTGCTCAGACCACAGATACGCAGTATTTT.

The V and J genes are TRBV6-5 and TRBJ2-3, with D perhaps TRBD1 (5 bases). Germline V gene lookup returns CDR1 MNHEY and CDR2 SVGAGI. There are 15 residues in the CDR3. V lost 8 bases and J 0 bases, leaving 15 bases between the germline ends. CDR3 nucleotide sequence: TGTGCCAGCGGTCCTCCACAGGCTAGCACAGATACGCAGTATTTT. This encodes CASGPPQASTDTQYF.

The CDR3 loop reads CSPRLAEFRNEQFF. The DNA for the CDR3 is TGCAGTCCCCGTCTAGCGGAGTTTAGGAATGAGCAGTTCTTC. V is TRBV20-1 and J is TRBJ2-1; 7 bases agree with TRBD2. Losses at the gene ends were 8 bases for V and 7 bases for J; bases not matched to a gene: 14. Germline V gene data show CDR1 as DFQATT and CDR2 as SNEGSKA (reference sequence). The CDR3 consists of 14 residues.

This clonotype was observed a handful of times. This chain connects TRBV9 to TRBJ2-7; D is unclear. There are 13 residues in the CDR3. V gave up 4 bases and J gave up 5 bases, with 13 bases separating them. From germline, CDR1 is SGDLS and CDR2 YYNGEE. The CDR3 bases are TGTGCCAGCAGCCCTGAGTGGAATAACGAGCAGTACTTC. As protein: CASSPEWNNEQYF.

The J gene is TRBJ2-3, the V gene TRBV10-3; 12 bases line up with TRBD2. CDR3 length equals 17 residues. Germline CDR1 and CDR2: ENHRY and SYGVKD. The V gene end was trimmed by 2 bases and the J gene end by 6 bases; junction bases not matched to a gene: 9. The CDR3 nucleotides read TGTGCCATCAGTGAGACCCCGACTAGCGGGAGAACGGATACGCAGTATTTT. Translated: CAISETPTSGRTDTQYF.

This clonotype was seen a few times. The V gene is TRBV5-1, the J gene TRBJ2-7, with D uncertain. Between the trimmed V and J ends, which lost 4 bases and 1 base, there was a span of 12 bases. There are 14 residues in the CDR3. CDR1 SGHRS and CDR2 YFSETQ come from the germline V gene. The CDR3 sequence is CASSPTVVSYEQYF. In DNA form, the CDR3 reads TGCGCCAGCAGCCCCACTGTCGTTTCCTACGAGCAGTACTTC.

This clonotype was recorded only once. This chain joins TRBV12-3 or TRBV12-4 and TRBJ2-2; 8 positions agree with TRBD2. The CDR3 contains 16 residues. Trimming took 6 bases from V and 6 from J; bases not matched to a gene: 12. The CDR3 is CASSLPGLGPPGELFF. The DNA of the CDR3 is TGTGCCAGCAGCCTCCCGGGACTAGGGCCGCCCGGGGAGCTGTTTTTT.

This clonotype was detected ten times or more. The V and J genes are TRBV21-1 and TRBJ2-7; the tabulated D call, TRBD2, remains unverified against the DNA. TRBV21-1 is listed as a pseudogene. The CDR3 covers 16 residues. This chain's CDR3 is CASILKGSGPLYEQYF. CDR3 in DNA: TGTGCCAGCATTCTGAAGGGTTCGGGCCCCTTGTACGAGCAGTACTTC.

This clonotype was detected ten times or more. The chain is built from TRBV25-1 and TRBJ2-7; 10 bases align to TRBD1. The V and J ends lost 4 bases and 5 bases, in that order; junction bases with no gene match: 2. CDR3 length: 13 residues. CDR1 MGHDK and CDR2 SYGVNS come from the germline V gene. The CDR3, as DNA: TGTGCCAGCAGTGGACAGGGGGCCGACGAGCAGTACTTC. It encodes CASSGQGADEQYF.

The chain joins TRBV4-2 to TRBJ2-1, with D perhaps TRBD1 (5 bases). Germline V gene lookup returns CDR1 LGHNA and CDR2 YNFKEQ. The CDR3 covers 13 residues. Trimming removed 0 bases from V and 9 bases from J, with 9 bases in between. Here the CDR3 reads CASSQDLGPEQFF. The CDR3 DNA sequence: TGTGCCAGCAGCCAAGATCTGGGGCCTGAGCAGTTCTTC.

This clonotype was observed a few times. The chain combines TRBV9 with TRBJ2-5; D not resolved. Per germline, CDR1 SGDLS and CDR2 YYNGEE. The CDR3 has 15 amino acids. V was shortened by 4 bases and J by 5 bases, with 18 bases between the two germline ends. The CDR3 nucleotides are TGTGCCAGCAGCTTGGTGTCTGGGTCTAAGGAGACCCAGTACTTC. Translated: CASSLVSGSKETQYF.

This clonotype was recorded many times. The chain links TRBV20-1 to TRBJ2-7; 8 bases align to TRBD2. Germline V lookup: CDR1 DFQATT, CDR2 SNEGSKA (reference sequence). The CDR3 runs 14 residues. V trimming: 3 bases; J trimming: 3 bases; junction bases outside the gene matches: 7. DNA for the CDR3: TGCAGTGCTAGTAGCCTAGCGGGCGTCTACGAGCAGTACTTC. The encoded protein is CSASSLAGVYEQYF.

The gene calls are TRBV20-1 and TRBJ2-7; D not certain. There are 14 residues in the CDR3. Trimming took off 0 bases at V and 2 bases at J, with 11 bases between the two ends. Germline CDR1 DFQATT, CDR2 SNEGSKA (reference sequence). CDR3 in amino acids: CSARDVNFTYEQYF. DNA for the CDR3: TGCAGTGCTAGAGATGTTAACTTTACCTACGAGCAGTACTTC.

This clonotype showed up just a few times. This chain connects TRBV5-1 to TRBJ2-1; D is undetermined. V was shortened by 5 bases and J by 5 bases, with 5 bases between the two germline ends. In germline, CDR1 is SGHRS, CDR2 YFSETQ. CDR3 length: 11 residues. CDR3: CASRADNEQFF. For the CDR3, the DNA is TGCGCCAGCAGGGCCGACAATGAGCAGTTCTTC. The complete variable domain, with remaining parts taken from reference TRBV5-1 and TRBJ2-1, reads KAGVTQTPRYLIKTRGQQVTLSCSPISGHRSVSWYQQTPGQGLQFLFEYFSETQRNKGNFPGRFSGRQFSNSRSEMNVSTLELGDSALYLCASRADNEQFFGPGTRLTVL.

V usage is TRBV5-1 and J usage is TRBJ1-2, with D perhaps matching TRBD1 (5 bases). CDR1 is SGHRS and CDR2 is YFSETQ in the germline V gene. This CDR3 has 16 residues. Trimming cost V 7 bases and J 0 bases, with 19 bases left between them. The CDR3 nucleotides are TGCGCCAGCGCCATAACTTACAGGACAACTAACTATGGCTACACCTTC. Residues: CASAITYRTTNYGYTF.

V usage is TRBV27 and J usage is TRBJ2-7, with a possible D match to TRBD2 (6 bases). Between the trimmed V and J ends, which lost 0 bases and 6 bases, there was a span of 12 bases. The length of the CDR3 is 14 residues. Germline V lookup: CDR1 MNHEY, CDR2 SMNVEV (reference sequence). CDR3 in amino acids: CASSLSVEGPEQYF. The CDR3 coding sequence is TGTGCCAGCAGTTTATCAGTGGAGGGCCCCGAGCAGTACTTC.

Concerning this clonotype itself: No conserved phenylalanine or tryptophan is present at the end of the CDR3, so a read error is the likely explanation. The limits of the CDR3 on the DNA are not certain, so only TCRdb's listed CDR3 is given. The rearrangement uses TRBV7-9 and TRBJ2-1; no DNA check was done on the table's D call, TRBD2. Germline V CDR1 and CDR2: SEHNR, FQNEAQ (reference sequence). Counting both end residues, the CDR3 totals 11 amino acids. CDR3 residues: CASSFAGLPSL.

V and J are TRBV2 and TRBJ1-1; 10 bases agree with TRBD1. V shed 4 bases and J 0 bases; nucleotides not matched to a gene: 2. The CDR3 is made up of 15 amino acids. Germline CDR1 SNHLY, CDR2 FYNNEI. As DNA, the CDR3 is TGTGCCAGCAGTGGGGACAGGGGAATGAACACTGAAGCTTTCTTT. This encodes CASSGDRGMNTEAFF.

CDR3 amino acids: CASSVGLLFQETQYF. The CDR3 nucleotides read TGTGCCAGCAGCGTGGGACTACTTTTTCAAGAGACCCAGTACTTC. This chain uses TRBV5-5 with TRBJ2-5; 7 nucleotides line up with TRBD2. V gave up 4 bases and J gave up 2 bases; unmatched junction bases: 8. The germline V gene encodes CDR1 SGHKS and CDR2 YYEKEE (reference sequence). This CDR3 has 15 residues.

This clonotype was picked up a small number of times. The chain links TRBV9 to TRBJ1-1, with 10 bases lining up with TRBD1. J lost 4 bases, V lost 3 bases, and 6 bases had no gene match. The CDR3 has 15 residues. Germline values: CDR1 SGDLS, CDR2 YYNGEE. The CDR3 sequence is CASSEGQGSTTEAFF. CDR3 sequence (DNA): TGTGCCAGCAGCGAGGGACAGGGGTCGACCACTGAAGCTTTCTTT.

The chain has TRBV29-1 and TRBJ2-7, with D possibly being TRBD2 (6 bases). The ends were cut back, 7 bases at V and 0 bases at J, with 13 bases in the middle. The length of the CDR3 is 13 residues. CDR1 is SQVTM and CDR2 is ANQGSEA in the germline V gene. CDR3 DNA: TGCAGCGCCCATAGCGGAAACTCCTACGAGCAGTACTTC. Its translation: CSAHSGNSYEQYF.

The rearrangement links TRBV27 to TRBJ2-2; D unclear. The length of the CDR3 is 16 residues. CDR1 and CDR2 (germline): MNHEY, SMNVEV (reference sequence). V was cut by 4 bases and J by 6 bases, with 18 bases left in between. CDR3 residues: CASSSLKPSFSGELFF. The CDR3 bases are TGTGCCAGCAGTTCCCTTAAGCCCTCCTTCTCCGGGGAGCTGTTTTTT.

V gene TRBV28 combines with J gene TRBJ1-5; no clear D. Trimming left V 5 bases short and J 0 bases short, with 14 bases between. Per the germline V gene, CDR1 is MDHEN and CDR2 is SYDVKM. The CDR3 is made up of 16 amino acids. The CDR3 DNA reads as TGTGCCAGCAGTGAAGCGCAGCATTATAGCAATCAGCCCCAGCATTTT. Translated: CASSEAQHYSNQPQHF.

The chain combines TRBV27 with TRBJ2-4; 9 bases fit TRBD1. The V gene end was trimmed by 4 bases and the J gene end by 2 bases; junction bases not matched to a gene: 6. Germline CDR1 and CDR2: MNHEY and SMNVEV (reference sequence). CDR3 length: 16 residues. In DNA, the CDR3 is TGTGCCAGCAGTTCTCCTGGGACAGGGACCAAAAACATTCAGTACTTC. Amino acids: CASSSPGTGTKNIQYF.

The rearrangement uses TRBV5-1 and TRBJ2-7, with D maybe TRBD2 (6 bases). CDR3 length: 15 residues. The germline V and J ends were trimmed by 3 bases and 1 base, with 14 bases remaining between them. Germline-derived CDR1 and CDR2 are SGHRS and YFSETQ. The CDR3 spells CASSWGLAISYEQYF. DNA of the CDR3: TGCGCCAGCAGCTGGGGACTCGCCATTTCCTACGAGCAGTACTTC.

This clonotype has a count of ten or more. The genes are TRBV18 and TRBJ2-1; D remains unclear. The CDR3 length is 15 residues. V was trimmed by 4 bases and J by 0 bases, leaving 10 bases between them. Germline V CDR1 and CDR2: KGHSH, LQKENI. In DNA, the CDR3 is TGTGCCAGCTCACTAGAGGTACTCTCCTACAATGAGCAGTTCTTC. Translating it yields CASSLEVLSYNEQFF.